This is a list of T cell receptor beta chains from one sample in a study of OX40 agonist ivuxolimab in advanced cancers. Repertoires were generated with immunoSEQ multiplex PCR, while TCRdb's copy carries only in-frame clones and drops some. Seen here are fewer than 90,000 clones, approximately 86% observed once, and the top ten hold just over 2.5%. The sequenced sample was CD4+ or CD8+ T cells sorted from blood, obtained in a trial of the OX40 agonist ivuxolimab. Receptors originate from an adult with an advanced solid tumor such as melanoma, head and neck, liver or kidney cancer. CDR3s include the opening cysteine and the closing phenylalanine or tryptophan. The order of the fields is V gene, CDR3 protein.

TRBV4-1	CASSRASMASGTYNEQFF
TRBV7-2	CASSLAGGNSPLHF
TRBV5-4	CASTRSVESIEAFF
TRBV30	CAWSRQGPGYTF
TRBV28	CAAKGDLNTEAFF
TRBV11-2	CASSLDGVLLGGYTF
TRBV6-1	CASSESRRTGKPQHF
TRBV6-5	CASSMEGTGNTIYF
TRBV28	CASSLGYGTGDYEQYF
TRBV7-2	CASTIGALYTEAFF
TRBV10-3	CAIRVGYEAEAFF
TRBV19	CASSMARALYGYTF
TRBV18	CASSHDDSGNTIYF
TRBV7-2	CASTPLREKLFF
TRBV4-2	CASSQELKTITANYGYTF
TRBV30	CAWSASQGLWPQHF
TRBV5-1	CASSIQETQYF